Within the sample, the clone carrying this T cell receptor beta chain is medium-sized. Its antigen is not known. The record originates from a study of liver allograft versus peripheral blood T cells. Across the whole study: Comparing T cell receptor repertoires in transplanted livers with those in recipients' peripheral blood was part of the design. Broader study findings: Reported data describe T cell receptor repertoires within liver allografts as differing from those in peripheral blood.

The CDR3 runs 15 residues. With 5 bases removed from V and 8 bases from J, the gap between germline ends came to 21 bases. In germline, CDR1 is MDHEN, CDR2 SYDVKM. In TCRdb, the reads were re-called with MiXCR into one record per CDR3 protein. Found here are some 1,800 distinct CDR3 sequences, approximately 15% of them singletons; the top ten hold approximately 9.6%. The J gene is TRBJ1-2, the V gene TRBV28; maybe TRBD1 (5 bases). The sequence derives from a human patient who had a liver transplant. The graft donor may have contributed some T cells. The chain's CDR3 is CASSLPLSGTGGYTF. For the CDR3, the DNA is TGTGCCAGCAGTCTCCCCCTCTCCGGGACGGGCGGCTACACCTTC.